These T cell receptor beta chains were read from a single sample in a study of T cells in Graves' hyperthyroidism and ophthalmopathy. TCRdb re-called the multiplex PCR reads with MiXCR, one entry per CDR3 protein. This table holds around 520,000 distinct CDR3 sequences, approximately 25% found once. Sequencing was performed on blood. Receptors originate from a woman in her 30s with Graves' ophthalmopathy. The conserved cysteine and the conserved F or W are not part of the CDR3 here.

cdr3_aa,cdr3_length,v_call
ASSYTVTGNTEAF,13,TRBV6-5
ATSHDRDQETQY,12,TRBV24-1
ASSPTRFGGSNTGELF,16,TRBV28
SARSSGENQETQY,13,TRBV20-1
ASSLGAGLGGELF,13,TRBV5-1
ASSLVGRMNTEAF,13,TRBV13
ASSASYYRGLYGYT,14,TRBV27
ASSLEGAGLVGYT,13,TRBV11-2
ASSNSRLGNTIY,12,TRBV19
ASGLSRGPIANYGYT,15,TRBV2
SVEMGQGSYEQY,12,TRBV29-1
AWALQGTGNTIY,12,TRBV30
ASSESRGTMNTEAF,14,TRBV10-1
ASSWLLGPQH,10,TRBV6-2/TRBV6-3
ASSEGEGTEAF,11,TRBV2
ASSDRREHYQPQH,13,TRBV6-1
ATSRESSWVTQY,12,TRBV15
ASSQQGGQPQH,11,TRBV3-1
ASSLEPGANYGYT,13,TRBV5-1
SARGSGLAVHEQY,13,TRBV20-1
ASREHRGRETQY,12,TRBV2
ASSPRNRGHEQY,12,TRBV4-1
ASSYNRGGDQPQH,13,TRBV6-5
SALRGEVEYTEAF,13,TRBV29-1
ASSLFSGTEAF,11,TRBV12-3/TRBV12-4
ASSWPGGFLSTYEQY,15,TRBV6-5
ASSPSGSRENIQY,13,TRBV9
SARVTGGTCF,10,TRBV20-1
ASSRSGTEPTEAF,13,TRBV7-3
ASSYNPGNGYT,11,TRBV27
ASSTRLAGGQETQY,14,TRBV12-3/TRBV12-4
ASSQGPRGGGTGFNGELF,18,TRBV4-3
ASSLDPPSGYGTEAF,15,TRBV7-3
ASSEVGGGDSPLH,13,TRBV6-1
ASRSTYGYT,9,TRBV7-2
SARAPDREASPLH,13,TRBV20-1
AISELKETQY,10,TRBV10-3
ASKGQLRDTEAF,12,TRBV25-1
ASSLGSDFLTYEQY,14,TRBV11-3
ASSYSGGLAAETQY,14,TRBV6-2/TRBV6-3
ASTARDSIYGYT,12,TRBV6-2/TRBV6-3
ASSLELAGKETQY,13,TRBV7-2
SASTTGTALGEQY,13,TRBV20-1
SARVNRGRDYGYT,13,TRBV20-1
ASSFSDSDSPLH,12,TRBV11-1
AVSRVVGETQY,11,TRBV6-1
ASSDEDRGQLEQY,13,TRBV7-2
ASKGGRLSGTEAF,13,TRBV28
SVEGVGGNYGYT,12,TRBV29-1
ASSQTGEFGYT,11,TRBV4-2
ASSFTSGGDQETQY,14,TRBV28
ASSLDSNTGELF,12,TRBV7-9
SAREGPARQETQY,13,TRBV20-1
ASSLDLSAYGYT,12,TRBV5-1
ASSLDEGQGDNYGYT,15,TRBV11-2
ASSGGRDRVTYEQY,14,TRBV6-2/TRBV6-3
ASSPGLAGELF,11,TRBV6-1
ASSSGQGTYGYT,12,TRBV28
ASSLGGQGGNQPQH,14,TRBV5-5
ASSLVRGNVGEQY,13,TRBV7-2